This T cell receptor (beta chain) emerged from a study of OX40 agonist ivuxolimab in advanced cancers. Across the study: An agonistic human IgG2 monoclonal antibody against OX40 (CD134) was given.

This table comes from immunoSEQ multiplex PCR, and its TCRdb copy is limited to in-frame clones, with some not included. The sample contains 65,000 to 95,000 clones, around 92% of which appear only once. On this clone itself: Its antigen remains unidentified.

Baseline, cycle 4 day 1, and cycle 7 day 1 were the blood sampling points. General study findings and limits: Also present in some nonresponders was a low level of normalized T-cell clonal expansion.

The CDR3 spans 15 residues. V lost 1 base and J lost 8, with 15 bases in between. The germline V gene has CDR1 MGHRA and CDR2 YSYEKL. This receptor was obtained from an adult with an advanced solid tumor such as melanoma, head and neck, liver or kidney cancer. The specimen comprised CD4+ or CD8+ T cells sorted from blood, sampled in a trial of the OX40 agonist ivuxolimab. The chain couples TRBV4-1 to TRBJ2-1, with D tentatively TRBD1 (5 bases). The CDR3 region has the DNA TGCGCCAGCAGCCAAGGGTTCCAGGGTACCGATGAGCAGTTCTTC. It encodes CASSQGFQGTDEQFF.